The present T cell receptor beta chain was sequenced within a study of blood T cell repertoires in COVID-19. Study-wide context: Specimens from acute and convalescent COVID-19 originated in the United States, Italy and Spain. T cells, B-cell-depleted T cells, or PBMCs provided the cDNA or gDNA that served as material.

The repertoire was sequenced with immunoSEQ multiplex PCR; TCRdb's copy has only in-frame clones and lacks some. Of under 250,000 clones listed, under 85% were seen once; the top ten hold around 2%. V shed 0 bases and J 7 bases; nucleotides not matched to a gene: 9. This CDR3 has 16 amino acids. Germline V lookup: CDR1 PRHDT, CDR2 FYEKMQ (reference sequence). The rearrangement uses TRBV13 and TRBJ2-1, with TRBD2 matching 7 bases. The origin of this receptor is a man younger than 45 who had recovered from COVID-19. Input material: peripheral blood. For the CDR3, the DNA is TGTGCCAGCAGCTTAGGAACAGTGACGCGGGGGAATGAGCAGTTCTTC. Its translation: CASSLGTVTRGNEQFF.